This section outlines one T cell receptor (beta chain) sequence together with its context. What it binds is not known. A read error is possible here, since a much larger clone lies one base away. CD8+CD4-CCR7+CD45RA+ cells were sorted as naive CD8 T cells. Generation of bulk TCR libraries relied on previously described methods and listed TCR primers. TCRdb re-called the PCR reads through MiXCR, storing one row per CDR3 protein. The sample yields 300,000 to 350,000 distinct CDR3 sequences, about a fifth seen once. The data were obtained in a study of molecular identifiers for immune sequencing clone quantification. Study at large: Naive CD8 cell RNA, from 20,000 or 100,000 cells, was split five ways in replicates, with four sequenced. Study-wide points: Clonotypes surpassing 20 RNA copies contained over 98% of effector molecules, versus under 1% in naive cells.

The V end lost 3 bases, the J end lost 4 bases, and 7 bases lay between the germline ends. Germline CDR1 ENHRY, CDR2 SYGVKD. CDR3 size: 12 residues. Sequencing was carried out using naive CD8+ T cells from blood, with Jurkat cell RNA spiked in. Documented subset: FACS-sorted CD8+CD4-CCR7+CD45RA+ naive T cells. The receptor was isolated from a human donor in good health. Some libraries in this study had Jurkat cell RNA spiked in. The V call is TRBV10-3, the J call TRBJ2-7; D might be TRBD2 (5 bases). CDR3 sequence (DNA): TGTGCCATCAGTGAAAGAGGGTACGAGCAGTACTTC. This sequence encodes CAISERGYEQYF.